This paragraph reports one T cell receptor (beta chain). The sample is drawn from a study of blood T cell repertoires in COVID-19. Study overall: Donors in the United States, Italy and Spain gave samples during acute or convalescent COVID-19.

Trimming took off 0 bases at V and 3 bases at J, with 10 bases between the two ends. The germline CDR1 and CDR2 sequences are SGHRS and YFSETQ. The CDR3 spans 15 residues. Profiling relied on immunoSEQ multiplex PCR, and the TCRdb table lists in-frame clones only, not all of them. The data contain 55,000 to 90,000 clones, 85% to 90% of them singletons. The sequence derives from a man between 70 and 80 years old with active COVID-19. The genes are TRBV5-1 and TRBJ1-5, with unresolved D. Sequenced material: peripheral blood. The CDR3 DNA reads TGCGCCAGCAGCTTGGGTGTCGGGTACAATCAGCCCCAGCATTTT. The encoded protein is CASSLGVGYNQPQHF.